These T cell receptor beta chains were read from a single sample in a study of CD8 T cells in Susac syndrome. Each CDR3 protein gets one entry after TCRdb re-called the immunoSEQ multiplex PCR reads with MiXCR. The table includes approximately 130,000 distinct CDR3 sequences, about 90% detected once. The source material was CD8+ T cells from PBMCs. These receptors were collected from a human donor with multiple sclerosis. Both conserved end residues are part of each CDR3. The D gene is left open where the match is weak. For some rows the clone size is stated as once, few or many, or as a class when expanded; others skip it.

J: TRBJ2-7; length: 13; V: TRBV3-1; size: .; D: .; CDR3: CASSRRIGYEQYF; DNA: TGTGCCAGCAGCCGCAGGATAGGGTACGAGCAGTACTTC
J: TRBJ2-7; length: 14; V: TRBV7-9; size: .; D: TRBD1; CDR3: CASSSRDRGDEQYF; DNA: TGTGCCAGCAGCTCGAGGGACAGGGGAGACGAGCAGTACTTC
J: TRBJ2-3; length: 15; V: TRBV30; size: .; D: TRBD2; CDR3: CAWSVLAGGLDTQYF; DNA: TGTGCCTGGAGTGTACTAGCGGGAGGGTTAGATACGCAGTATTTT
J: TRBJ2-7; length: 13; V: TRBV12-3/TRBV12-4; size: .; D: .; CDR3: CASSSGTPYEQYF; DNA: TGTGCCAGCAGTTCCGGGACACCTTACGAGCAGTACTTC
J: TRBJ2-2; length: 13; V: TRBV19; size: .; D: .; CDR3: CASSILDTGELFF; DNA: TGTGCCAGTAGTATTTTAGACACCGGGGAGCTGTTTTTT
J: TRBJ2-7; length: 13; V: TRBV7-9; size: few; D: .; CDR3: CASSSTPSYEQYF; DNA: TGTGCCAGCAGCTCCACACCCTCCTACGAGCAGTACTTC
J: TRBJ2-5; length: 14; V: TRBV4-1; size: .; D: .; CDR3: CASSPDFSQETQYF; DNA: TGCGCCAGCAGCCCGGACTTTTCCCAAGAGACCCAGTACTTC
J: TRBJ2-7; length: 13; V: TRBV13; size: few; D: .; CDR3: CASSTTGTGEQYF; DNA: TGTGCCAGCAGCACCACAGGGACCGGCGAGCAGTACTTC
J: TRBJ1-1; length: 12; V: TRBV5-1; size: once; D: .; CDR3: CASSTQALEAFF; DNA: TGCGCCAGCAGCACCCAGGCCTTGGAAGCTTTCTTT
J: TRBJ2-7; length: 13; V: TRBV7-9; size: few; D: .; CDR3: CASSLRGLNEQYF; DNA: TGTGCCAGCAGCCTTCGAGGGTTGAACGAGCAGTACTTC
J: TRBJ2-1; length: 13; V: TRBV6-2/TRBV6-3; size: once; D: .; CDR3: CASRLGPVLEQFF; DNA: TGTGCCAGCAGACTGGGGCCGGTTCTCGAGCAGTTCTTC
J: TRBJ1-2; length: 12; V: TRBV3-1; size: .; D: .; CDR3: CASSQEVHGYTF; DNA: TGTGCCAGCAGCCAAGAAGTCCATGGCTACACCTTC
J: TRBJ1-1; length: 16; V: TRBV6-5; size: .; D: .; CDR3: CASSYERFLRDTEAFF; DNA: TGTGCCAGCAGTTACGAACGTTTCCTCAGGGACACTGAAGCTTTCTTT
J: TRBJ2-2; length: 13; V: TRBV24-1; size: .; D: .; CDR3: CATSAGVTGELFF; DNA: TGTGCCACCAGTGCGGGGGTCACCGGGGAGCTGTTTTTT
J: TRBJ1-1; length: 13; V: TRBV29-1; size: .; D: .; CDR3: CSVDRGVRTEAFF; DNA: TGCAGCGTTGATAGGGGGGTAAGGACTGAAGCTTTCTTT
J: TRBJ2-6; length: 16; V: TRBV20-1; size: .; D: TRBD1; CDR3: CSARATPRDRPYVLTF; DNA: TGCAGTGCTAGAGCCACACCCCGGGACAGGCCCTACGTCCTGACTTTC
J: TRBJ1-2; length: 12; V: TRBV7-9; size: .; D: .; CDR3: CASRSTGLGYTF; DNA: TGTGCCAGCAGGTCCACGGGTTTGGGCTACACCTTC
J: TRBJ1-1; length: 15; V: TRBV19; size: .; D: .; CDR3: CASSLMALGSGEAFF; DNA: TGTGCCAGTAGTCTTATGGCGTTAGGGAGTGGTGAAGCTTTCTTT
J: TRBJ1-5; length: 15; V: TRBV27; size: .; D: .; CDR3: CASSLSGAQNQPQHF; DNA: TGTGCCAGCAGTTTATCAGGGGCCCAAAATCAGCCCCAGCATTTT
J: TRBJ1-1; length: 14; V: TRBV28; size: .; D: .; CDR3: CASSLGEDGTEAFF; DNA: TGTGCCAGCAGTTTAGGGGAGGATGGTACTGAAGCTTTCTTT
J: TRBJ1-5; length: 15; V: TRBV10-3; size: .; D: .; CDR3: CAISESTVREEPQHF; DNA: TGTGCCATCAGTGAGTCGACAGTACGCGAGGAGCCCCAGCATTTT
J: TRBJ2-1; length: 13; V: TRBV6-2/TRBV6-3; size: few; D: .; CDR3: CASSYADPNEQFF; DNA: TGTGCCAGCAGTTACGCCGATCCCAATGAGCAGTTCTTC
J: TRBJ1-1; length: 15; V: TRBV4-3; size: .; D: .; CDR3: CASSPSPTGWDEAFF; DNA: TGCGCCAGCAGCCCCTCCCCCACAGGGTGGGATGAAGCTTTCTTT
J: TRBJ2-2; length: 17; V: TRBV12-3/TRBV12-4; size: .; D: TRBD2; CDR3: CASSFELAGRYTGELFF; DNA: TGTGCCAGCAGTTTCGAACTAGCGGGGCGATATACCGGGGAGCTGTTTTTT
J: TRBJ1-2; length: 15; V: TRBV6-1; size: .; D: .; CDR3: CASSEGVGGDYGYTF; DNA: TGTGCCAGCAGTGAAGGAGTCGGGGGGGACTATGGCTACACCTTC
J: TRBJ2-7; length: 15; V: TRBV9; size: .; D: TRBD2; CDR3: CASSVSSGSSYEQYF; DNA: TGTGCCAGCAGCGTATCTAGCGGGAGCAGTTACGAGCAGTACTTC
J: TRBJ2-5; length: 15; V: TRBV6-5; size: .; D: .; CDR3: CASRPSSSGKGTQYF; DNA: TGTGCCAGCAGACCTAGTTCCAGCGGCAAGGGGACCCAGTACTTC
J: TRBJ1-5; length: 16; V: TRBV7-8; size: .; D: TRBD1; CDR3: CASSPGQGISNQPQHF; DNA: TGTGCCAGCAGCCCTGGACAGGGAATAAGCAATCAGCCCCAGCATTTT
J: TRBJ2-3; length: 13; V: TRBV27; size: .; D: .; CDR3: CASSSTFLDTQYF; DNA: TGTGCCAGCAGCTCAACATTCTTGGATACGCAGTATTTT
J: TRBJ1-1; length: 14; V: TRBV6-5; size: .; D: .; CDR3: CASSYSIGDLEAFF; DNA: TGTGCCAGCAGTTACTCGATCGGAGATCTTGAAGCTTTCTTT
J: TRBJ1-1; length: 17; V: TRBV30; size: .; D: .; CDR3: CAWSPLMSPRENTEAFF; DNA: TGTGCCTGGAGTCCACTCATGTCCCCGCGGGAGAACACTGAAGCTTTCTTT